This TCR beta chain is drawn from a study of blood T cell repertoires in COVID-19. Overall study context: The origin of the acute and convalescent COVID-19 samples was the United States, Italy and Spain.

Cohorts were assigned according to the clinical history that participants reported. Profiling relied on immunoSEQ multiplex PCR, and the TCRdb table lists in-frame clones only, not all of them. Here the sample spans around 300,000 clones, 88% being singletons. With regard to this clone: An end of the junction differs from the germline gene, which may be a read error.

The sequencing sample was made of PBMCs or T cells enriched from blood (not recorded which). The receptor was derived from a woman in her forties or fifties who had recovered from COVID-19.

DNA of the CDR3: TGTGCCAGCAGTTACTCGAGGGACTCCTTCAATGAGCAGTTCTTC. This codes for CASSYSRDSFNEQFF. This chain connects TRBV6-5 to TRBJ2-1, with D possibly TRBD2 on 6 matching bases. The CDR3 runs 15 residues. Germline V CDR1 and CDR2: MNHEY, SVGAGI.